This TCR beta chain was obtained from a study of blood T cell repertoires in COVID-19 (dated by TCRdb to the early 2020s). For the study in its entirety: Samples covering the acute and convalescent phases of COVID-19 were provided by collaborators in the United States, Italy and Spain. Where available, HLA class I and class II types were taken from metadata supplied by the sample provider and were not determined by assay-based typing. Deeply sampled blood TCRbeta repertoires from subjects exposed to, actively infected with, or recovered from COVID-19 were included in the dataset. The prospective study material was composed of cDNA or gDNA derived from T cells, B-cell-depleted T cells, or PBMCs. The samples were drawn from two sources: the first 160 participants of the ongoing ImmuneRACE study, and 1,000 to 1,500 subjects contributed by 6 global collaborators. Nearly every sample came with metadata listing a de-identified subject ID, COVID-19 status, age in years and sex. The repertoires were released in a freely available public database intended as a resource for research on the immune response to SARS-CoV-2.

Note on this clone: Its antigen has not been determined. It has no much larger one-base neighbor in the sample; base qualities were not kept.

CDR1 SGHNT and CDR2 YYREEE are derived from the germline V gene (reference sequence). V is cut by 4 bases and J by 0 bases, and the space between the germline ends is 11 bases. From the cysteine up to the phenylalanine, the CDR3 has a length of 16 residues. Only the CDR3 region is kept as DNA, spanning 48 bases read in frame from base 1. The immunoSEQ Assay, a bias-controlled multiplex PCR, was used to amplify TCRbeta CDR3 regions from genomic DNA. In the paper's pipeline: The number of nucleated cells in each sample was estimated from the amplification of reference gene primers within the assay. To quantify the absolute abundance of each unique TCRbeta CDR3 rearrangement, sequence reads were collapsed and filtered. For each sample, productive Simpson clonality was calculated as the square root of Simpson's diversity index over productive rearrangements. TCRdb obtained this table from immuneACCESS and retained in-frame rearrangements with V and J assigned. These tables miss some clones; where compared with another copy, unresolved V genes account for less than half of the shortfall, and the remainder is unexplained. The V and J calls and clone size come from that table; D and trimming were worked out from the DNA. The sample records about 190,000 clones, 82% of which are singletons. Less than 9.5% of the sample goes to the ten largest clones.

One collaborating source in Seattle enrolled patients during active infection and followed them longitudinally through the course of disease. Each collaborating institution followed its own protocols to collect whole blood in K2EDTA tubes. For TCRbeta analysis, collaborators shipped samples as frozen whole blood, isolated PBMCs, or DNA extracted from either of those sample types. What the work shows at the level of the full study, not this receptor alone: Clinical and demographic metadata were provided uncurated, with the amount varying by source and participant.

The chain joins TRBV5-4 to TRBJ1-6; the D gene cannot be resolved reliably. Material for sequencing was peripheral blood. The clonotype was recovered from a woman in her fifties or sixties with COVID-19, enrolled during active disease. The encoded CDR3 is CASSRAGSSYNSPLHF. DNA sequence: TGTGCCAGCAGCCGCGCCGGGAGCTCCTATAATTCACCCCTCCACTTT.